The rows below give T cell receptor beta chains drawn from one sample of a study of CD8 T cells in Susac syndrome. TCRdb recomputed calls from the immunoSEQ multiplex PCR reads with MiXCR, one row per CDR3 protein. The table shows about 430,000 distinct CDR3 sequences, with about 85% occurring only once. Sequencing was performed on CD8+ T cells from PBMCs. These receptors originate from a human donor with multiple sclerosis. Each CDR3 is given with its conserved first and last residue. The D gene is left open where the match is weak. For some rows the clone size is stated as once, few or many, or as a class when expanded; others skip it.

j_call clone_size v_call d_call cdr3_aa cdr3_nt
TRBJ1-1 . TRBV7-8 TRBD1 CASSLALDREMNTEAFF TGTGCCAGCAGCTTAGCTTTGGACAGGGAGATGAACACTGAAGCTTTCTTT
TRBJ2-1 . TRBV7-9 TRBD2 CASSLGGGLDPTGNEQFF TGTGCCAGCAGCTTAGGAGGTGGACTAGACCCAACGGGCAATGAGCAGTTCTTC
TRBJ2-1 . TRBV11-1 TRBD2 CASSPNPDELAGASSYNEQFF TGTGCCAGCAGCCCTAACCCCGATGAACTAGCGGGAGCCTCCTCCTACAATGAGCAGTTCTTC
TRBJ1-1 . TRBV7-9 . CASSLAPRDTEAFF TGTGCCAGCAGCTTAGCGCCCAGGGACACTGAAGCTTTCTTT
TRBJ2-7 . TRBV2 TRBD2 CASSDGTSGRATYEQYF TGTGCCAGCAGTGATGGGACTAGCGGGAGGGCTACCTACGAGCAGTACTTC
TRBJ2-7 . TRBV5-1 . CASSPTADYEQYF TGCGCCAGCAGCCCCACGGCGGACTACGAGCAGTACTTC
TRBJ1-1 few TRBV12-3/TRBV12-4 . CASSPLEGSEAFF TGTGCCAGCAGTCCCCTGGAGGGTTCTGAAGCTTTCTTT
TRBJ2-1 . TRBV29-1 TRBD2 CSVEPSGSSYNEQFF TGCAGCGTTGAACCGAGCGGGAGCTCCTACAATGAGCAGTTCTTC
TRBJ1-1 . TRBV30 . CAWSVWGGTEAFF TGTGCCTGGAGTGTATGGGGTGGCACTGAAGCTTTCTTT
TRBJ2-7 . TRBV7-9 . CASSGTGNEQYF TGTGCCAGCAGCGGCACAGGGAACGAGCAGTACTTC
TRBJ2-1 once TRBV7-2 TRBD2 CASSYGTSGYNEQFF TGTGCCAGCAGCTACGGGACTAGCGGCTACAATGAGCAGTTCTTC
TRBJ2-5 . TRBV4-1 TRBD2 CASSQGAGLRQETQYF TGCGCCAGCAGCCAGGGAGCGGGGTTAAGACAAGAGACCCAGTACTTC
TRBJ1-2 . TRBV4-1 . CASSQHRTDHGYTF TGCGCCAGCAGCCAGCACCGGACAGATCATGGCTACACCTTC
TRBJ1-1 . TRBV5-6 . CASSLPSQTEAFF TGTGCCAGCAGCCTACCGAGTCAGACTGAAGCTTTCTTT
TRBJ1-1 . TRBV30 . CAWSEIGVFTEAFF TGTGCCTGGAGTGAGATTGGGGTCTTCACTGAAGCTTTCTTT
TRBJ2-5 . TRBV9 TRBD1 CTSSNGQGEETQYF TGCACCAGCAGCAACGGACAGGGGGAGGAGACCCAGTACTTC